These T cell receptor beta chains were read from a single sample in a study of identical twins. TCRdb reprocessed the 5' RACE reads with MiXCR, giving one entry per CDR3 protein. This sample yields a few hundred thousand distinct CDR3 sequences, of which roughly 26% are seen a single time; about 3% belongs to the top ten. This same sample was also taken into another study, of T cells expressing NK-cell markers.

Sequencing was done on a sample of CD4+ T cells sorted from blood. The receptors stem from a woman in her late teens or twenties in good health. Both conserved end residues are trimmed from each CDR3. Each record gives: V gene, J gene, CDR3 length, CDR3 protein.

V gene: TRBV5-1; J gene: TRBJ2-2; CDR3 length: 13; CDR3 protein: ASSLYPGDTGELF
V gene: TRBV7-8; J gene: TRBJ1-5; CDR3 length: 12; CDR3 protein: ASSLRQRNQPQH
V gene: TRBV12-3/TRBV12-4; J gene: TRBJ1-1; CDR3 length: 12; CDR3 protein: ASSARQGYTEAF
V gene: TRBV2; J gene: TRBJ1-1; CDR3 length: 13; CDR3 protein: ASSKLGVRNTEAF
V gene: TRBV11-2; J gene: TRBJ2-2; CDR3 length: 12; CDR3 protein: ASSWDRETGELF
V gene: TRBV2; J gene: TRBJ2-1; CDR3 length: 11; CDR3 protein: ASSTGFDNEQF
V gene: TRBV15; J gene: TRBJ2-1; CDR3 length: 13; CDR3 protein: ATSRDGSGVYEQF
V gene: TRBV7-2; J gene: TRBJ1-1; CDR3 length: 13; CDR3 protein: ASSLFGSADTEAF
V gene: TRBV4-2; J gene: TRBJ1-1; CDR3 length: 13; CDR3 protein: ASSPRGVSNTEAF
V gene: TRBV2; J gene: TRBJ2-2; CDR3 length: 13; CDR3 protein: ASRADRSNTGELF
V gene: TRBV7-9; J gene: TRBJ2-1; CDR3 length: 14; CDR3 protein: ASSLWMGGGQNEQF
V gene: TRBV15; J gene: TRBJ2-3; CDR3 length: 11; CDR3 protein: ATSRGLTDTQY
V gene: TRBV11-2; J gene: TRBJ2-7; CDR3 length: 11; CDR3 protein: ASSLQSSYEQY
V gene: TRBV6-5; J gene: TRBJ2-1; CDR3 length: 11; CDR3 protein: ASSYPGLGEQF
V gene: TRBV24-1; J gene: TRBJ2-7; CDR3 length: 14; CDR3 protein: ATSEGTSGRGREQY
V gene: TRBV6-5; J gene: TRBJ2-7; CDR3 length: 14; CDR3 protein: ASSYALAGGPYEQY
V gene: TRBV20-1; J gene: TRBJ1-1; CDR3 length: 12; CDR3 protein: SAEPTGTFSEAF
V gene: TRBV7-2; J gene: TRBJ1-2; CDR3 length: 13; CDR3 protein: ASSLRRGRTYGYT
V gene: TRBV29-1; J gene: TRBJ2-2; CDR3 length: 13; CDR3 protein: SVDGGLGNTGELF
V gene: TRBV6-5; J gene: TRBJ2-1; CDR3 length: 13; CDR3 protein: ASSFAGGGQGEQF
V gene: TRBV12-5; J gene: TRBJ2-3; CDR3 length: 15; CDR3 protein: ASGLGNRGLSTDTQY
V gene: TRBV20-1; J gene: TRBJ2-7; CDR3 length: 12; CDR3 protein: SAEGGLAIYEQY
V gene: TRBV3-1; J gene: TRBJ2-1; CDR3 length: 14; CDR3 protein: ASSFRLAGVSNEQF
V gene: TRBV12-3/TRBV12-4; J gene: TRBJ1-5; CDR3 length: 14; CDR3 protein: ASRDGSRALNQPQH
V gene: TRBV7-2; J gene: TRBJ2-5; CDR3 length: 12; CDR3 protein: ASSFLAGGETQY
V gene: TRBV5-4; J gene: TRBJ2-1; CDR3 length: 11; CDR3 protein: ASSLIFSDEQF
V gene: TRBV20-1; J gene: TRBJ2-2; CDR3 length: 14; CDR3 protein: SARERRWGSSGELF
V gene: TRBV5-1; J gene: TRBJ2-3; CDR3 length: 13; CDR3 protein: ASSHRTGSTDTQY
V gene: TRBV12-3/TRBV12-4; J gene: TRBJ2-1; CDR3 length: 14; CDR3 protein: ASSSRTSGSVNEQF
V gene: TRBV7-2; J gene: TRBJ2-7; CDR3 length: 12; CDR3 protein: ASSPITGTYEQY
V gene: TRBV5-1; J gene: TRBJ2-5; CDR3 length: 11; CDR3 protein: ASSLRTQETQY
V gene: TRBV5-1; J gene: TRBJ2-1; CDR3 length: 13; CDR3 protein: ASSLRGLSYNEQF
V gene: TRBV3-1; J gene: TRBJ1-2; CDR3 length: 12; CDR3 protein: ASSLLETNRGYT
V gene: TRBV6-5; J gene: TRBJ1-1; CDR3 length: 13; CDR3 protein: ASSYQQDIDTEAF
V gene: TRBV5-6; J gene: TRBJ2-2; CDR3 length: 14; CDR3 protein: ASSLRGGKGTGELF
V gene: TRBV9; J gene: TRBJ2-7; CDR3 length: 15; CDR3 protein: ASSPSHRGEISYEQY
V gene: TRBV11-2; J gene: TRBJ1-1; CDR3 length: 15; CDR3 protein: ASSSPPSRGRGTEAF
V gene: TRBV7-2; J gene: TRBJ1-6; CDR3 length: 13; CDR3 protein: ASSLLQGDNSPLH
V gene: TRBV12-3/TRBV12-4; J gene: TRBJ2-3; CDR3 length: 12; CDR3 protein: ASSLSGDTDTQY
V gene: TRBV20-1; J gene: TRBJ2-6; CDR3 length: 10; CDR3 protein: SAGSGANVLT
V gene: TRBV29-1; J gene: TRBJ2-3; CDR3 length: 12; CDR3 protein: SVERGAGTDTQY
V gene: TRBV10-2; J gene: TRBJ1-2; CDR3 length: 10; CDR3 protein: ASSEGLYGYT
V gene: TRBV5-1; J gene: TRBJ2-1; CDR3 length: 14; CDR3 protein: ASSRGGGLSYNEQF
V gene: TRBV6-2/TRBV6-3; J gene: TRBJ2-1; CDR3 length: 17; CDR3 protein: ASSYSIGTSGRGRNEQF
V gene: TRBV5-1; J gene: TRBJ2-2; CDR3 length: 13; CDR3 protein: ASSFGDRDHGELF